This entry lists 15 T cell receptor beta chains sequenced from one sample in a study of glioma-infiltrating T cells after dendritic cell vaccination. The repertoire was sequenced with immunoSEQ multiplex PCR; TCRdb's copy has only in-frame clones and lacks some. The data contain about 64,000 clones, about 81% of them singletons. This material consisted of blood, taken before dendritic cell vaccination. The origin of the receptors is a human donor with glioblastoma.

This chain joins TRBV19 and TRBJ1-5, with D maybe TRBD1 (6 bases). Germline V lookup: CDR1 LNHDA, CDR2 SQIVND (reference sequence). With 7 bases removed from V and 0 bases from J, the gap between germline ends came to 34 bases. The CDR3 runs 22 residues. CDR3 DNA sequence: TGTGCCAGTACCGCTAAGATGGGGGGGGACTTGGACAGTGTCCTTAGCAATCAGCCCCAGCATTTT. It yields the protein CASTAKMGGDLDSVLSNQPQHF.

The rearrangement uses TRBV28 and TRBJ1-5; the D gene is possibly TRBD1 (5 bases). V lost 5 bases, J lost 0 bases, and 8 bases lay in between. The CDR3 length is 14 residues. CDR1 and CDR2 (germline): MDHEN, SYDVKM. The DNA for the CDR3 is TGTGCCAGCAGTCGACAGTATAGCAATCAGCCCCAGCATTTT. Translated, it gives CASSRQYSNQPQHF.

J is TRBJ2-7 and V is TRBV5-1, with 9 bases aligning to TRBD1. V gave up 4 bases and J gave up 6 bases; unmatched junction bases: 11. This CDR3 is built from 15 residues. CDR1 is SGHRS and CDR2 is YFSETQ in the germline V gene. The CDR3 sequence: CASSGPGQGTSEQYF. In DNA form, the CDR3 reads TGCGCCAGCAGCGGACCGGGACAGGGAACATCCGAGCAGTACTTC.

The chain joins TRBV6-5 to TRBJ2-5; no firm D call. CDR3 length: 11 amino acids. Germline V gives CDR1 MNHEY, CDR2 SVGAGI. Between the trimmed V and J ends, which lost 7 bases and 4 bases, there was a span of 7 bases. CDR3 residues: CASTLGETQYF. For the CDR3, the DNA is TGTGCCAGCACCCTCGGAGAGACCCAGTACTTC.

The chain carries TRBV2 and TRBJ1-1; D possibly corresponds to TRBD1 (5 bases). This CDR3 has 15 residues. Germline V lookup: CDR1 SNHLY, CDR2 FYNNEI. Between the trimmed V and J ends, which lost 5 bases and 1 base, there was a span of 14 bases. The chain's CDR3 is CASSSDGGTNTEAFF. The CDR3 region has the DNA TGTGCCAGCAGTTCAGACGGGGGAACGAACACTGAAGCTTTCTTT.

The chain uses TRBV5-1 and TRBJ1-1; 10 nucleotides line up with TRBD1. CDR3 size: 15 residues. After removal of 4 bases from V and 0 bases from J, the junction contained 3 bases not matched to a gene. From germline, CDR1 is SGHRS and CDR2 YFSETQ. CDR3 region: CASSGTGAVNTEAFF. The CDR3 DNA reads TGCGCCAGCAGCGGGACAGGGGCGGTGAACACTGAAGCTTTCTTT.

V is TRBV19 and J is TRBJ1-1; D is unresolved. The V gene's germline CDR1 is LNHDA and CDR2 SQIVND (reference sequence). This CDR3 has 14 residues. V lost 6 bases and J lost 2, with 13 bases in between. The CDR3 sequence: CASRPQPVNTEAFF. The CDR3, as DNA: TGTGCCAGTAGGCCACAGCCGGTCAACACTGAAGCTTTCTTT.

The J gene is TRBJ2-1, the V gene TRBV5-1, with 9 bases matching TRBD1. V gave up 0 bases and J gave up 8 bases; unmatched junction bases: 6. Germline assignment: CDR1 SGHRS and CDR2 YFSETQ. CDR3 length equals 15 residues. CDR3 nucleotides: TGCGCCAGCAGCTTGGCTGGGACAGGGTTACATGAGCAGTTCTTC. It yields the protein CASSLAGTGLHEQFF.

The genes are TRBV11-2 and TRBJ2-2; 10 positions match TRBD1. V lost 5 bases and J lost 6; bases outside the gene matches: 12. CDR1 and CDR2 (germline): SGHAT, FQNNGV. This CDR3 region has 17 residues. CDR3 in DNA: TGTGCCAGCAGCATCTACCCGGGACAGGGGACCCCCGGGGAGCTGTTTTTT. Its translation: CASSIYPGQGTPGELFF.

The CDR3 sequence: CASRPGGAGTDTQYF. CDR3 DNA: TGTGCCAGTAGGCCAGGGGGCGCGGGAACAGATACGCAGTATTTT. The rearrangement joins TRBV19 to TRBJ2-3; 8 bases line up with TRBD1. The length of the CDR3 is 15 residues. Per the germline V gene, CDR1 is LNHDA and CDR2 is SQIVND (reference sequence). Trimming at V came to 6 bases and at J to 3 bases, leaving 8 bases not matched to a gene.

The rearrangement uses TRBV5-1 and TRBJ1-2; TRBD1 aligns across 9 bases. V dropped 4 bases and J dropped 6; count of bases not matched to a gene: 7. CDR3 length equals 14 residues. Germline CDR1 reads SGHRS; CDR2 reads YFSETQ. In DNA form, the CDR3 reads TGCGCCAGCAGCCGCACAGGGGGCGCCGATGGCTACACCTTC. As protein: CASSRTGGADGYTF.

This clone has more than one count but fewer than ten. The chain links TRBV6-6 to TRBJ1-5; weak D call: TRBD1 (6 bases). Trimming shortened V by 2 bases and J by 3 bases, and 14 bases separated the two germline ends. The CDR3 loop spans 16 amino acids. Germline loops: CDR1 MNHNY, CDR2 SVGAGI (reference sequence). CDR3 coding DNA: TGTGCCAGCAGTTACGGGTCAGGGGCCCACAATCAGCCCCAGCATTTT. This gives the protein CASSYGSGAHNQPQHF.

The chain is built from TRBV29-1 and TRBJ2-5; weak D call: TRBD2 (6 bases). Between the trimmed V and J ends, which lost 4 bases and 5 bases, there was a span of 8 bases. CDR3 length: 11 amino acids. Germline V gene data show CDR1 as SQVTM and CDR2 as ANQGSEA. The CDR3 nucleotides are TGCAGCGTTGGTGGGGGGGAGACCCAGTACTTC. Translated, it gives CSVGGGETQYF.

In this sample, this clone is medium-sized. The chain has TRBV28 and TRBJ2-7; no reliable D call. CDR1 is MDHEN and CDR2 is SYDVKM in the germline V gene. The CDR3 consists of 15 residues. Trimming stripped 1 base from V and 6 bases from J, with 16 bases between. The CDR3 is CASSLFRVPPLEQYF. CDR3 nucleotide sequence: TGTGCCAGCAGTTTATTCCGAGTTCCGCCCCTCGAGCAGTACTTC.

The rearrangement joins TRBV5-1 to TRBJ2-1; a possible D gene is TRBD1 (6 bases). CDR1 and CDR2 (germline): SGHRS, YFSETQ. V was pared by 6 bases and J by 0 bases, with 16 bases between. There are 16 residues in the CDR3. The CDR3 protein is CASMPGHASSYNEQFF. The CDR3 DNA follows: TGCGCCAGCATGCCGGGACACGCTAGCTCCTACAATGAGCAGTTCTTC.